The 21 T cell receptor beta chains below come from one sample, sequenced in a study of blood T cell repertoires in COVID-19. Generated by immunoSEQ multiplex PCR, the TCRdb table keeps only in-frame clones and is missing some. The table records 250,000 or so clones, roughly 87% of them present only once. The sequencing input was PBMCs or T cells enriched from blood (not recorded which). The receptors here all came from a woman between 25 and 40 years old with acute COVID-19.

The chain recombines TRBV10-3 with TRBJ1-2, with D perhaps matching TRBD1 (5 bases). Germline-derived CDR1 and CDR2 are ENHRY and SYGVKD. V lost 10 bases to trimming and J lost 1 base, with 16 bases between them. The CDR3 has 14 amino acids. The CDR3 reads CATLATASNYGYTF. Written as DNA, the CDR3 is TGTGCCACCCTAGCGACAGCGAGTAACTATGGCTACACCTTC.

This clone was seen more than once but under ten times. This chain connects TRBV7-2 to TRBJ2-2; no clear D. The germline V gene has CDR1 SGHTA and CDR2 FQGNSA. This CDR3 is 12 amino acids long. Trimming pared 5 bases from V and 3 bases from J, leaving 4 bases between. CDR3 DNA sequence: TGTGCCAGCAGCCCAGACACCGGGGAGCTGTTTTTT. It codes for CASSPDTGELFF.

This clone was seen just once. The CDR3 coding sequence is TGTGCCAGCTCACTCCAGGGGAGCTATGGCTACACCTTC. It is translated as CASSLQGSYGYTF. The V gene is TRBV18, the J gene TRBJ1-2, with a weak D call TRBD1 (6 bases). The ends were cut back, 4 bases at V and 4 bases at J, with 10 bases in the middle. CDR1 and CDR2 from the germline V gene are KGHSH and LQKENI. The CDR3 loop spans 13 amino acids.

The chain combines TRBV7-9 with TRBJ2-7; 8 bases are shared with TRBD1. The V gene end was trimmed by 5 bases and the J gene end by 5 bases; junction bases not matched to a gene: 11. From germline, CDR1 is SEHNR and CDR2 FQNEAQ (reference sequence). The CDR3 extends over 15 amino acids. CDR3 in DNA: TGTGCCAGCAGCCCCGGACAGGGTGAATCGGACGAGCAGTACTTC. Protein product: CASSPGQGESDEQYF.

The gene calls are TRBV2 and TRBJ2-3; 8 bases line up with TRBD2. With 11 bases clipped from V and 2 bases from J, the junction kept 9 bases outside the gene matches. CDR1 SNHLY and CDR2 FYNNEI come from the germline V gene. This CDR3 comprises 14 residues. The CDR3 here is CAGGLASATDTQYF. The CDR3, as DNA: TGTGCCGGAGGACTAGCTTCAGCCACAGATACGCAGTATTTT.

This sequence joins TRBV11-2 and TRBJ1-5, with D possibly matching TRBD1 (6 bases). Germline V gene lookup returns CDR1 SGHAT and CDR2 FQNNGV. The V end lost 2 bases, the J end lost 4 bases, and 6 bases lay between the germline ends. The CDR3 is made up of 13 amino acids. The CDR3 loop reads CASSLRGNQPQHF. CDR3 coding DNA: TGTGCCAGCAGCTTAAGGGGGAATCAGCCCCAGCATTTT.

The V call is TRBV19, the J call TRBJ2-3, with TRBD1 as a possible D gene (5 bases). Per the germline V gene, CDR1 is LNHDA and CDR2 is SQIVND (reference sequence). V was shortened by 7 bases and J by 8 bases, with 16 bases between the two germline ends. There are 13 residues in the CDR3. CDR3 sequence reads: CASTSSNRGTQYF. The DNA of the CDR3 is TGTGCCAGTACCTCTTCCAATAGGGGTACGCAGTATTTT.

The chain carries TRBV10-2 and TRBJ2-7; the D gene is possibly TRBD2 (6 bases). V was shortened by 4 bases and J by 11 bases, with 15 bases between the two germline ends. This CDR3 spans 12 amino acids. From germline, CDR1 is WSHSY and CDR2 SAAADI. In DNA form, the CDR3 reads TGCGCCAGCAGTGGGGCGGGAAAGTTGAAGTACTTC. Translation gives CASSGAGKLKYF.

The V gene is TRBV27, the J gene TRBJ1-1, with 8 bases identical to TRBD1. Germline V lookup: CDR1 MNHEY, CDR2 SMNVEV (reference sequence). The CDR3 runs to 15 residues. The V and J ends lost 1 base and 1 base, in that order; junction bases with no gene match: 2. The CDR3 loop is CASSLWGQANTEAFF. CDR3 in DNA: TGTGCCAGCAGTTTATGGGGACAGGCGAACACTGAAGCTTTCTTT.

This clone was seen only once. This chain connects TRBV6-4 to TRBJ1-2, with TRBD1 matching 9 bases. The trim removed 5 bases at V and 4 bases at J, leaving 14 bases unmatched. The CDR3 covers 17 residues. Germline lookup yields CDR1 MRHNA and CDR2 SNTAGT. The CDR3, as DNA: TGTGCCAGCAGTCCCGCGGGACAGGGACGGAGGCCCTATGGCTACACCTTC. Residues: CASSPAGQGRRPYGYTF.

The V call is TRBV5-1, the J call TRBJ2-1; D call uncertain. Germline assignment: CDR1 SGHRS and CDR2 YFSETQ. The CDR3 consists of 15 residues. The V end was cut by 0 bases, the J end by 1 base, with 8 bases between. Here the CDR3 DNA reads TGCGCCAGCAGCTTGGGAGGTTTTTCCTACAATGAGCAGTTCTTC. Translation gives CASSLGGFSYNEQFF.

The chain uses TRBV27 and TRBJ2-2, with 7 bases fitting TRBD1. This CDR3 has 16 residues. CDR1 is MNHEY, CDR2 SMNVEV, per germline (reference sequence). Losses at the gene ends were 6 bases for V and 7 bases for J; bases not matched to a gene: 14. The DNA for the CDR3 is TGTGCCAGCAGCTCACAGGGGTGGTGGGACAGCGGGGAGCTGTTTTTT. Its protein product is CASSSQGWWDSGELFF.

The chain couples TRBV24-1 to TRBJ2-1; D call uncertain. Trimming stripped 10 bases from V and 0 bases from J, with 12 bases between. This CDR3 contains 14 residues. Germline V lookup: CDR1 KGHDR, CDR2 SFDVKD. CDR3 loop: CATQDSSSYNEQFF. CDR3 coding DNA: TGTGCCACGCAGGATTCAAGCTCCTACAATGAGCAGTTCTTC.

The rearrangement joins TRBV4-1 to TRBJ2-2, with 8 positions matching TRBD1. This CDR3 is built from 13 residues. Germline V gene data show CDR1 as MGHRA and CDR2 as YSYEKL. V was pared by 5 bases and J by 6 bases, with 2 bases of the junction left unmatched. CDR3 amino acids: CASSAGGPGELFF. The DNA of the CDR3 is TGCGCCAGCAGCGCAGGGGGCCCCGGGGAGCTGTTTTTT.

This chain's CDR3 is CASSVEGNSFTSTDTQYF. The CDR3 DNA reads as TGTGCCAGCAGCGTAGAAGGTAATAGCTTTACTAGCACAGATACGCAGTATTTT. The rearrangement links TRBV9 to TRBJ2-3; the D is unclear. Germline CDR1 and CDR2: SGDLS and YYNGEE. This CDR3 has 18 amino acids. Trimming removed 0 bases from V and 0 bases from J, with 17 bases in between.

The rearrangement joins TRBV10-3 to TRBJ1-2, with 7 bases identical to TRBD1. The ends lost 10 bases at V and 6 bases at J; junction bases unmatched: 8. Per the germline V gene, CDR1 is ENHRY and CDR2 is SYGVKD. The CDR3 spans 12 residues. Written as DNA, the CDR3 is TGTGCCACGACCGGGACAGAAGATGGCTACACCTTC. As protein: CATTGTEDGYTF.

This chain connects TRBV4-3 to TRBJ2-1; 15 nucleotides match TRBD2. Germline values: CDR1 LGHNA, CDR2 YSLEER. This CDR3 has 18 residues. Trimming took 2 bases from V and 8 from J; bases not matched to a gene: 10. The CDR3 loop reads CASSQQEIGLAGGHEQFF. CDR3 coding DNA: TGCGCCAGCAGCCAACAAGAGATAGGACTAGCGGGGGGGCATGAGCAGTTCTTC.

V is TRBV14 and J is TRBJ1-6; D is ambiguous. Trimming cost V 4 bases and J 4 bases, with 14 bases left between them. In germline, CDR1 is SGHDN, CDR2 FVKESK. CDR3 length: 16 amino acids. The CDR3 DNA sequence: TGTGCCAGCAGCCCCCGGAGGACCGAGTATAATTCACCCCTCCACTTT. It translates to CASSPRRTEYNSPLHF.

The gene calls are TRBV12-3 or TRBV12-4 and TRBJ1-5; D gene ambiguous. Between the trimmed V and J ends, which lost 6 bases and 2 bases, there was a span of 5 bases. CDR3 length equals 12 residues. In nucleotides, the CDR3 is TGTGCCAGCAGAAGAGGCAATCAGCCCCAGCATTTT. Residues: CASRRGNQPQHF.

The chain couples TRBV7-9 to TRBJ1-1; D call uncertain. Germline V gives CDR1 SEHNR, CDR2 FQNEAQ (reference sequence). V lost 1 base and J lost 12, with 15 bases in between. CDR3 length equals 13 residues. The CDR3 loop is CASSLVNSAGTFF. Written as DNA, the CDR3 is TGTGCCAGCAGCTTAGTGAACTCGGCGGGAACTTTCTTT.

V is TRBV19 and J is TRBJ1-2, with D hard to call. Germline CDR1 and CDR2: LNHDA and SQIVND (reference sequence). V gave up 2 bases and J gave up 4 bases, with 8 bases separating them. The CDR3 totals 13 residues. CDR3 sequence: CASSINSPYGYTF. For the CDR3, the DNA is TGTGCCAGTAGTATAAACAGCCCCTATGGCTACACCTTC.